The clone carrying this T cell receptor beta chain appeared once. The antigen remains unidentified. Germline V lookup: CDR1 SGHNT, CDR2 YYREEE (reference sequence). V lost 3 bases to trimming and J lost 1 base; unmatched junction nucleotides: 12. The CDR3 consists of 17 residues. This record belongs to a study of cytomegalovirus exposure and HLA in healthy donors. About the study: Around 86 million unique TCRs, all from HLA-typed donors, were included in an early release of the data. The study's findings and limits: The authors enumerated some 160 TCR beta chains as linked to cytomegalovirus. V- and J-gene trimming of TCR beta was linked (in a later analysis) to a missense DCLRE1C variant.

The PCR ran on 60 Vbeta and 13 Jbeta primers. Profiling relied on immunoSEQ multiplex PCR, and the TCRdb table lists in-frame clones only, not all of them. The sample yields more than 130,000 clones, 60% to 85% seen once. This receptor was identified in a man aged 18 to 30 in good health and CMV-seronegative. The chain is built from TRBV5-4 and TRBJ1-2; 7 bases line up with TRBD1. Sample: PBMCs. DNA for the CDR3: TGTGCCAGCAGCTCAGGAAGGCGGACAGGTGATAACTATGGCTACACCTTC. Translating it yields CASSSGRRTGDNYGYTF. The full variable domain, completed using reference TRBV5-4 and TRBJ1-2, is ETGVTQSPTHLIKTRGQQVTLRCSSQSGHNTVSWYQQALGQGPQFIFQYYREEENGRGNFPPRFSGLQFPNYSSELNVNALELDDSALYLCASSSGRRTGDNYGYTFGSGTRLTVV.